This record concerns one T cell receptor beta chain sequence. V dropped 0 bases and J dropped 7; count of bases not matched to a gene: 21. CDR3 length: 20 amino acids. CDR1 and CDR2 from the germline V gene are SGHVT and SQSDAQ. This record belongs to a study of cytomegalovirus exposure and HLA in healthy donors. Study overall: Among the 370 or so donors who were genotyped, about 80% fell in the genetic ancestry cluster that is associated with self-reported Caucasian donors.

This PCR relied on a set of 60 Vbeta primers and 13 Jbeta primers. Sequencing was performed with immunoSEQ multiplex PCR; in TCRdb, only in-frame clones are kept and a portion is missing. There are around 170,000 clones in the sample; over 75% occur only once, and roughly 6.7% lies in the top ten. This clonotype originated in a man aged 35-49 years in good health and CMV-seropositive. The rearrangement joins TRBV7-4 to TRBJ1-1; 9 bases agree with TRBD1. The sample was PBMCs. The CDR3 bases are TGTGCCAGCAGCTTAGCGCTAAAGGACAGGGGCCTGATCAGGGGCTATGAAGCTTTCTTT. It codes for CASSLALKDRGLIRGYEAFF.